The 15 T cell receptor beta chains below all came from one sample that was sequenced in a study of read filtering for tumor transcriptome and immune sequencing. The library was built from about 0.4 ug RNA with molecular barcoded adaptors for alpha/delta and beta/gamma chains. Via MiXCR, TCRdb re-called the reads, giving one row per CDR3 protein. The repertoire holds 35,000 to 40,000 distinct CDR3 sequences, roughly 15% seen once, with about 40% in the top ten. Sequenced: a population of CD138-negative cells sorted from bone marrow. Every receptor here comes from a donor older than 35 with multiple myeloma.

This clonotype was recorded at least ten times. The chain joins TRBV20-1 to TRBJ2-5, with 9 bases that match TRBD2. Germline CDR1 and CDR2: DFQATT and SNEGSKA (reference sequence). V lost 8 bases and J lost 5; bases outside the gene matches: 6. This CDR3 has 12 residues. The CDR3 coding sequence is TGCAGTTTAGCGGGAGTAGTGGAGACCCAGTACTTC. Its protein product is CSLAGVVETQYF.

This clonotype was observed at least ten times. The chain carries TRBV6-6 and TRBJ2-2; TRBD1 is a possible D gene (6 bases). With 0 bases removed from V and 5 bases from J, the gap between germline ends came to 10 bases. CDR1 and CDR2 (germline): MNHNY, SVGAGI (reference sequence). The CDR3 totals 15 residues. The CDR3 DNA reads TGTGCCAGCAGTTACTCGGAAGGGGGTACCGGGGAGCTGTTTTTT. Protein: CASSYSEGGTGELFF.

This clonotype was recorded many times. The chain recombines TRBV19 with TRBJ1-5; 8 positions match TRBD1. V lost 9 bases and J lost 2; bases outside the gene matches: 3. From germline, CDR1 is LNHDA and CDR2 SQIVND (reference sequence). This CDR3 contains 13 residues. The CDR3 DNA reads TGTGCCAGCCAGGGGGCGGGCAATCAGCCCCAGCATTTT. Protein product: CASQGAGNQPQHF.

In its sample, this clonotype was seen many times. This rearrangement joins TRBV29-1 to TRBJ1-1, with D tentatively TRBD1 (5 bases). The germline V gene encodes CDR1 SQVTM and CDR2 ANQGSEA. V dropped 8 bases and J dropped 0 bases, with 13 bases sitting between them. The CDR3 covers 13 residues. This chain's CDR3 is CSFLREMNTEAFF. The CDR3 region has the DNA TGCAGCTTCCTCAGGGAGATGAACACTGAAGCTTTCTTT. The complete variable domain, with remaining parts taken from reference TRBV29-1 and TRBJ1-1, reads SAVISQKPSRDICQRGTSLTIQCQVDSQVTMMFWYRQQPGQSLTLIATANQGSEATYESGFVIDKFPISRPNLTFSTLTVSNMSPEDSSIYLCSFLREMNTEAFFGQGTRLTVV.

This clonotype was seen ten or more times. The chain links TRBV5-6 to TRBJ2-3; the D is unclear. The CDR3 is made up of 14 amino acids. Germline CDR1 and CDR2: SGHDT and YYEEEE. V dropped 4 bases and J dropped 3 bases, with 12 bases sitting between them. In DNA, the CDR3 is TGTGCCAGCAGCCGGGCCCAGGAGACAGATACGCAGTATTTT. Protein: CASSRAQETDTQYF.

This clonotype was recorded at least ten times. J is TRBJ1-5 and V is TRBV20-1; the D is unclear. Between the trimmed V and J ends, which lost 1 base and 6 bases, there was a span of 7 bases. In germline, CDR1 is DFQATT, CDR2 SNEGSKA (reference sequence). This CDR3 has 12 residues. DNA for the CDR3: TGCAGTGCTAGAGTGGGCACTCAGCCCCAGCATTTT. As protein: CSARVGTQPQHF.

This clonotype was found many times. The rearrangement joins TRBV6-1 to TRBJ2-3, with 10 bases lining up with TRBD2. The CDR3 is 17 residues long. V lost 2 bases and J lost 1; bases outside the gene matches: 6. The V gene's germline CDR1 is MNHNS and CDR2 SASEGT. This chain's CDR3 is CASSEFVAGGRTDTQYF. CDR3 coding DNA: TGTGCCAGCAGTGAATTTGTAGCGGGAGGACGCACAGATACGCAGTATTTT.

The gene calls are TRBV7-9 and TRBJ2-7, with 7 bases lining up with TRBD2. Germline CDR1 and CDR2: SEHNR and FQNEAQ (reference sequence). Germline trimming cut 3 bases from V and 3 bases from J; bases unmatched to any gene: 5. This CDR3 has 14 residues. In DNA form, the CDR3 reads TGTGCCAGCAGCTTGACGGGGGGACTCTACGAGCAGTACTTC. Its translation is CASSLTGGLYEQYF.

This clonotype occurred a few times. The chain has TRBV6-2 or TRBV6-3 and TRBJ1-1, with TRBD1 matching 7 bases. The CDR3 extends over 16 amino acids. Per germline, CDR1 MNHEY and CDR2 SVGEGT. The junction had 9 bases not matched to a gene; V was cut back by 5 bases and J by 0 bases. The CDR3 is CASSPRDSTLNTEAFF. As DNA, the CDR3 is TGTGCCAGCAGTCCCCGGGACAGCACTTTGAACACTGAAGCTTTCTTT.

There are many counts of this clonotype. The rearrangement links TRBV5-1 to TRBJ1-4; 10 bases align to TRBD1. Germline V gene sequence: CDR1 SGHRS, CDR2 YFSETQ. The V gene end was trimmed by 4 bases and the J gene end by 7 bases; junction bases not matched to a gene: 7. This CDR3 has 15 amino acids. CDR3 amino acids: CASSAGTGDGEKLFF. The CDR3 bases are TGCGCCAGCAGCGCGGGGACAGGGGATGGTGAAAAACTGTTTTTT.

This clonotype was seen repeatedly, ten times or more. The chain carries TRBV6-1 and TRBJ2-1, with D tentatively TRBD2 (5 bases). The length of the CDR3 is 14 residues. V was trimmed by 0 bases and J by 4 bases, leaving 7 bases between them. Looked up from germline, CDR1 is MNHNS and CDR2 is SASEGT. The DNA for the CDR3 is TGTGCCAGCAGTGAAGCGCCGGGATACAATGAGCAGTTCTTC. This encodes CASSEAPGYNEQFF.

This clonotype was detected ten times or more. The V gene is TRBV20-1, the J gene TRBJ2-6; possible D gene TRBD1, 6 bases. CDR3 length: 15 amino acids. CDR1 is DFQATT and CDR2 is SNEGSKA in the germline V gene (reference sequence). The germline V and J ends were trimmed by 3 bases and 0 bases, with 9 bases remaining between them. CDR3 DNA sequence: TGCAGTGCTAGCGGGACACCCTCTGGGGCCAACGTCCTGACTTTC. It translates to CSASGTPSGANVLTF.

In its sample, this clonotype was seen a few times. A much larger clone sits a single nucleotide away, making a read error possible. The chain employs TRBV5-1 and TRBJ1-1; D uncertain. The germline V gene encodes CDR1 SGHRS and CDR2 YFSETQ. The CDR3 extends over 14 amino acids. In nucleotides, the CDR3 is TGCGCCAGCAGCCCTGGGGTCGGAAACACTGTAGCTTTCTTT. Amino acid sequence: CASSPGVGNTVAFF.

A word on this clonotype: A clone one base away is much larger, so this may be a read error. The chain employs TRBV20-1 and TRBJ2-5; D tentatively fits TRBD1 or TRBD2 (5 bases each). The CDR3 consists of 17 residues. Germline V gene sequence: CDR1 DFQATT, CDR2 SNEGSKA (reference sequence). The V and J ends lost 1 base and 5 bases respectively, with 23 bases between them. The CDR3 loop is CSARGQGRRAIHETQYF. CDR3 nucleotides: TGCAGTGCTAGAGGGCAGGGTAGGCGGGCTATCCATGAGACCCAGTACTTC.

This clonotype was recorded many times. This chain joins TRBV29-1 and TRBJ2-1; 10 nucleotides match TRBD1. Germline assignment: CDR1 SQVTM and CDR2 ANQGSEA. This CDR3 contains 14 residues. Trimming took 4 bases from V and 3 from J; bases not matched to a gene: 3. The CDR3 region is CSVGTGGIYNEQFF. In DNA, the CDR3 is TGCAGCGTTGGGACAGGGGGTATCTACAATGAGCAGTTCTTC.